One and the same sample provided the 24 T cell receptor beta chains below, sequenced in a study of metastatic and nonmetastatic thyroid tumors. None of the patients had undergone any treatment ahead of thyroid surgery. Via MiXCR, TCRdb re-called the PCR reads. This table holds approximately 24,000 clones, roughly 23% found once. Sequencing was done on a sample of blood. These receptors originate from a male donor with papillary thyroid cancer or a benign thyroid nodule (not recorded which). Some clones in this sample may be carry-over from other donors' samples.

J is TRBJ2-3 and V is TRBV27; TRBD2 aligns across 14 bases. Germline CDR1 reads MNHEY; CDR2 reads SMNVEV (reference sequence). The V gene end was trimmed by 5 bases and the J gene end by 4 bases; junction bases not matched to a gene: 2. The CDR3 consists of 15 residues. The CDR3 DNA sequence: TGTGCCAGCAGTCTGGGACTAGCGGGAGCAGATACGCAGTATTTT. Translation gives CASSLGLAGADTQYF.

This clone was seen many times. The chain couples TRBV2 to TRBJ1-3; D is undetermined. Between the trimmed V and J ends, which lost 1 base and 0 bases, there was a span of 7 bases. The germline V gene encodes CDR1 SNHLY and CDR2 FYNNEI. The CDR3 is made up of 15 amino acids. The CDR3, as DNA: TGTGCCAGCAGTGAAGTTGGCCGCTCTGGAAACACCATATATTTT. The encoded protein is CASSEVGRSGNTIYF.

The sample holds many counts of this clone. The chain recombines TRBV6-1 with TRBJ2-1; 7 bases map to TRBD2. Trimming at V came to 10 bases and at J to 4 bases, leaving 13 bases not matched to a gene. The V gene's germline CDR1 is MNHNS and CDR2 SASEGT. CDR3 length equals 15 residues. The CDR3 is CATAYSGTTYNEQFF. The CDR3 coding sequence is TGTGCCACAGCGTATTCCGGGACTACTTACAATGAGCAGTTCTTC.

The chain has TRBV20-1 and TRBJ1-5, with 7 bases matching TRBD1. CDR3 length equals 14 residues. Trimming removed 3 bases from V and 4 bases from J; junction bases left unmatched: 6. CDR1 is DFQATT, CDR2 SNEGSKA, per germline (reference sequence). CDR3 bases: TGCAGTGCTAGCAGGACAGGTGAGAATCAGCCCCAGCATTTT. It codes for CSASRTGENQPQHF.

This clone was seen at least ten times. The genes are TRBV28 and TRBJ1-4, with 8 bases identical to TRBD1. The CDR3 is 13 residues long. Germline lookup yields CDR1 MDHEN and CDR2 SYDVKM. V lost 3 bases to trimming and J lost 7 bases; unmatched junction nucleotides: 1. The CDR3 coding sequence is TGTGCCAGCAGTTTGGACAGGGTTGAAAAACTGTTTTTT. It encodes CASSLDRVEKLFF. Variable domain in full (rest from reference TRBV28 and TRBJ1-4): DVKVTQSSRYLVKRTGEKVFLECVQDMDHENMFWYRQDPGLGLRLIYFSYDVKMKEKGDIPEGYSVSREKKERFSLILESASTNQTSMYLCASSLDRVEKLFFGSGTQLSVL.

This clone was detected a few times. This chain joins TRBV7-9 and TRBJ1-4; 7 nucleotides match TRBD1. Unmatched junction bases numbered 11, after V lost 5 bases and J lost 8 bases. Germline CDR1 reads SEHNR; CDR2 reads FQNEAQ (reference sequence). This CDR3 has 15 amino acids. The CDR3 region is CASSARQGLSEKLFF. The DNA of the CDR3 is TGTGCCAGCAGCGCCAGACAGGGTTTAAGCGAAAAACTGTTTTTT.

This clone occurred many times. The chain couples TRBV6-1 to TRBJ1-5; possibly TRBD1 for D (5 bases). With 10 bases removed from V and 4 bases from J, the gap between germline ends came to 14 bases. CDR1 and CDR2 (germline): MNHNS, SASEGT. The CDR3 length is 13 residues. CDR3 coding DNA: TGTGCCACGCGCGGGGGATCGAATCAGCCCCAGCATTTT. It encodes CATRGGSNQPQHF.

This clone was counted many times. CDR3 nucleotides: TGTGCCAGCAGCCAGGGACTAGCGGAGGGTAGGAGCGAGATTCAGTACTTC. Amino acids: CASSQGLAEGRSEIQYF. The chain has TRBV4-2 and TRBJ2-4; TRBD2 aligns across 11 bases. V lost 3 bases and J lost 10; bases outside the gene matches: 14. Germline V CDR1 and CDR2: LGHNA, YNFKEQ. The CDR3 consists of 17 residues.

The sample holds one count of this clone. The CDR3 DNA is TGCAGTGCTAGAATCGGGGACACCCGTTCAGGCTATACGCAGTATTTT. It translates to CSARIGDTRSGYTQYF. This chain connects TRBV20-1 to TRBJ2-3; tentatively, D is TRBD1 (6 bases). CDR3 length equals 16 residues. Germline values: CDR1 DFQATT, CDR2 SNEGSKA (reference sequence). With 2 bases removed from V and 7 bases from J, the gap between germline ends came to 22 bases.

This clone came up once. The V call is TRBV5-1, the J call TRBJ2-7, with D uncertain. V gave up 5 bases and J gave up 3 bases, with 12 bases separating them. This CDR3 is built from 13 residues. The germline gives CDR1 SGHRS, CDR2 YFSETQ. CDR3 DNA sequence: TGCGCCAGCAGTAAGGGCAACGACTACGAGCAGTACTTC. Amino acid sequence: CASSKGNDYEQYF.

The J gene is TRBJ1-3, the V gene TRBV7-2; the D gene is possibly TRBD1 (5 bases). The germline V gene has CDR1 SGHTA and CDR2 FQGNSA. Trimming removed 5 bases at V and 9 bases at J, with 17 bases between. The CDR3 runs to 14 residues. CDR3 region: CASSQRDGGGTIYF. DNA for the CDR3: TGTGCCAGCAGCCAACGGGATGGCGGGGGCACCATATATTTT.

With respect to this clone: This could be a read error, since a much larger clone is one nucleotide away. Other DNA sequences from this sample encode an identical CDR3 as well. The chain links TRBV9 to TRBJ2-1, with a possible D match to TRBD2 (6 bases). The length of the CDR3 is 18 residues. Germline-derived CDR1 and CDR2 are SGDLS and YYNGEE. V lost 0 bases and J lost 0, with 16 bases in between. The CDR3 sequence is CASSVEAGRLYSYNEQFF. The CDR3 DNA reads TGTGCCAGCAGCGTAGAAGCGGGTAGGCTATACTCCTACAATGAGCAGTTCTTC.

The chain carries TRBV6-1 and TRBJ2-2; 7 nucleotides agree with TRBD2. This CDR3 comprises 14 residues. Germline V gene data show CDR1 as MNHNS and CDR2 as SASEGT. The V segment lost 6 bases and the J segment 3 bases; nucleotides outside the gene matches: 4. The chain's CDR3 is CASRPSGYTGELFF. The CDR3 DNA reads TGTGCCAGCAGACCTAGCGGTTACACCGGGGAGCTGTTTTTT.

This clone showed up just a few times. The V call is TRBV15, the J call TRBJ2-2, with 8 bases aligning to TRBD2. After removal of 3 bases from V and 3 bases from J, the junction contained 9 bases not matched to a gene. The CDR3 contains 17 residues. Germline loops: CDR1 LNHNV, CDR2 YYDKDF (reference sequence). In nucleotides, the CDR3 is TGTGCCACCAGCAGCGGGGAGCGGGAGCGGGACACCGGGGAGCTGTTTTTT. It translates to CATSSGERERDTGELFF.

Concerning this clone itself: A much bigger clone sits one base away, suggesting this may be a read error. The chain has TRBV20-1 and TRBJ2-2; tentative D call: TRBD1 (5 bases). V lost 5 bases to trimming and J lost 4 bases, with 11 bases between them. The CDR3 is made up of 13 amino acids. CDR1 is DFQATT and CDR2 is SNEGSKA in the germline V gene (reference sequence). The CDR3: CSARTLGTGELFF. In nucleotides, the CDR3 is TGCAGTGCTCGGACACTGGGCACCGGGGAGCTGTTTTTT.

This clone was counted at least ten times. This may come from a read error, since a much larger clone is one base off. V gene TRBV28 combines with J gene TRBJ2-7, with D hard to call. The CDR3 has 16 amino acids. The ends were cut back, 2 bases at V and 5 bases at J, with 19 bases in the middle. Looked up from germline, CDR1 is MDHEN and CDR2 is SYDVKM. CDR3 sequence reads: CASSLGMRQHKHEQYF. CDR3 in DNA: TGTGCCAGCAGTTTAGGCATGAGACAACACAAACACGAGCAGTACTTC.

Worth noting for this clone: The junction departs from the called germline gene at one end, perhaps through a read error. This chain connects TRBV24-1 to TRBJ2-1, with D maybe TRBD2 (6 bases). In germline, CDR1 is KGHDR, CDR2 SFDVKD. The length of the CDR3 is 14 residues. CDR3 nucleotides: TGTGCAACCAGTGATCAGACTAGAGGGACTTCGAAGTTCTTC. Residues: CATSDQTRGTSKFF.

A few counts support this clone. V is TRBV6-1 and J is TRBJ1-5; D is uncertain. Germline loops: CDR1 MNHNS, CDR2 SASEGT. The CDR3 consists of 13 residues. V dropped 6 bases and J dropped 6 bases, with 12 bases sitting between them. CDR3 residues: CASRLGMGQPQHF. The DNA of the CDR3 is TGTGCCAGCAGACTGGGCATGGGTCAGCCCCAGCATTTT.

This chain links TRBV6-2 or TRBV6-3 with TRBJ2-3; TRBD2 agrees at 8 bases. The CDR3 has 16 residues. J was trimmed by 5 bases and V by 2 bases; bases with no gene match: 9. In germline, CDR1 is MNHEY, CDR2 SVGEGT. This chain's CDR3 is CASSYRGGAGVDTQYF. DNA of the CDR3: TGTGCCAGCAGTTACCGGGGGGGGGCAGGTGTAGATACGCAGTATTTT.

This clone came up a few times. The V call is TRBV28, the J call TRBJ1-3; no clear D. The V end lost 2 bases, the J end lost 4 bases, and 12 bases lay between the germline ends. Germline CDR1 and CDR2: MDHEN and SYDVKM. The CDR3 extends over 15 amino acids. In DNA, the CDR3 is TGTGCCAGCAGTTTAGAAGTGAGCCTCGGAAACACCATATATTTT. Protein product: CASSLEVSLGNTIYF.

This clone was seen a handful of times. As DNA, the CDR3 is TGTGCCAGCAGCACGACAGGGGGCCTCTACGAGCAGTACTTC. Encoded protein: CASSTTGGLYEQYF. The chain carries TRBV28 and TRBJ2-7; 10 bases map to TRBD1. CDR1 is MDHEN and CDR2 is SYDVKM in the germline V gene. V was pared by 6 bases and J by 3 bases, with 5 bases of the junction left unmatched. The CDR3 consists of 14 residues.

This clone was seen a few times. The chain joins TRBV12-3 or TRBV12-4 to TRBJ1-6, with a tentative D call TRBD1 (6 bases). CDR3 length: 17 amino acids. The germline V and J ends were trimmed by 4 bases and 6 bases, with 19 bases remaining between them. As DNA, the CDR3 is TGTGCCAGCAGTTGGGGGCGGGTCCGGGGGTCTAATTCACCCCTCCACTTT. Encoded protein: CASSWGRVRGSNSPLHF.

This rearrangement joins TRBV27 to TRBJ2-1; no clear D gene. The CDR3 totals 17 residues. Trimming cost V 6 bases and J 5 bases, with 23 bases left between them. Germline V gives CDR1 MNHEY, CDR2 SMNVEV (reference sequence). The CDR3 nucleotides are TGTGCCAGCAGAGGTCAGGTAAGACGTCTTTTGGACAATGAGCAGTTCTTC. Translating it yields CASRGQVRRLLDNEQFF.

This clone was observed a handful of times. The CDR3 DNA sequence: TGTGCCAGCAGTTACACCAGGGTCTCCTACGAGCAGTACTTC. This translates into CASSYTRVSYEQYF. V usage is TRBV6-2 or TRBV6-3 and J usage is TRBJ2-7; D is perhaps TRBD1 (5 bases). This CDR3 has 14 residues. V lost 2 bases to trimming and J lost 0 bases, with 8 bases between them. Germline V gene data show CDR1 as MNHEY and CDR2 as SVGEGT.